The 11 T cell receptor beta chains below come from one sample, sequenced in a study of monozygotic twins with cystic fibrosis. Measured with immunoSEQ multiplex PCR; TCRdb has only the in-frame clones, and not every one. Of about 29,000 clones in the sample, around four fifths are singletons; the top ten hold just under 0.9%. Specimen: blood. These receptors came from a girl aged 2 to 9 with cystic fibrosis.

The chain uses TRBV18 and TRBJ2-7, with 12 bases fitting TRBD2. CDR1 is KGHSH and CDR2 is LQKENI in the germline V gene. V lost 1 base and J lost 0; bases outside the gene matches: 4. The CDR3 totals 17 residues. CDR3 DNA: TGTGCCAGCTCACCACGACAGGGACTAGCGGGCTCCTACGAGCAGTACTTC. Protein: CASSPRQGLAGSYEQYF.

The chain joins TRBV5-6 to TRBJ1-5; D gene ambiguous. Germline loops: CDR1 SGHDT, CDR2 YYEEEE. The CDR3 covers 14 residues. The V end lost 4 bases, the J end lost 2 bases, and 10 bases lay between the germline ends. CDR3: CASSAGTGNQPQHF. CDR3 coding DNA: TGTGCCAGCAGCGCCGGAACGGGCAATCAGCCCCAGCATTTT.

The chain combines TRBV4-1 with TRBJ2-2, with D hard to call. The CDR3 is made up of 16 amino acids. V shed 0 bases and J shed 7 bases, with 15 bases lying between them. Germline lookup yields CDR1 MGHRA and CDR2 YSYEKL. CDR3 loop: CASSQDGESRLGELFF. In DNA form, the CDR3 reads TGCGCCAGCAGCCAAGACGGAGAGAGCAGGCTCGGGGAGCTGTTTTTT.

The gene calls are TRBV6-5 and TRBJ1-1; D is ambiguous. Germline V lookup: CDR1 MNHEY, CDR2 SVGAGI. Trimming left V 0 bases short and J 4 bases short, with 15 bases between. The CDR3 consists of 16 residues. The CDR3 sequence is CASSYSAESIGTEAFF. In DNA form, the CDR3 reads TGTGCCAGCAGTTACTCAGCAGAGTCAATTGGCACTGAAGCTTTCTTT.

V is TRBV7-9 and J is TRBJ1-2; a possible D gene is TRBD1 (6 bases). The CDR3 is 16 amino acids. Trimming removed 4 bases from V and 0 bases from J, with 15 bases in between. Germline V gene lookup returns CDR1 SEHNR and CDR2 FQNEAQ (reference sequence). For the CDR3, the DNA is TGTGCCAGCAGCTCAACCGACAGGCAAGCTAACTATGGCTACACCTTC. As protein: CASSSTDRQANYGYTF.

V usage is TRBV5-1 and J usage is TRBJ1-1; D might be TRBD1 (5 bases). CDR3 size: 16 residues. Trimming removed 2 bases at V and 3 bases at J, with 17 bases between. Germline assignment: CDR1 SGHRS and CDR2 YFSETQ. CDR3 DNA: TGCGCCAGCAGCTTCAACCGCAGGGACCTTGACACTGAAGCTTTCTTT. Protein: CASSFNRRDLDTEAFF.

The V gene is TRBV7-7, the J gene TRBJ2-1; TRBD2 agrees at 7 bases. The CDR3 consists of 13 residues. After removal of 4 bases from V and 9 bases from J, the junction contained 6 bases not matched to a gene. Germline V lookup: CDR1 SSHAT, CDR2 FNYEAQ (reference sequence). The CDR3 DNA follows: TGTGCCAGCAGCTCTACTAGCGTGGCTGAGCAGTTCTTC. This translates into CASSSTSVAEQFF.

The genes are TRBV11-2 and TRBJ1-4; weak D call: TRBD1 (6 bases). CDR1 is SGHAT and CDR2 is FQNNGV in the germline V gene. The V and J ends lost 5 bases and 6 bases respectively, with 22 bases between them. This CDR3 region has 17 residues. The CDR3 coding sequence is TGTGCCAGCAGCCCGGGACACGGGGGAGGGCTGGATGAAAAACTGTTTTTT. It specifies CASSPGHGGGLDEKLFF.

V is TRBV9 and J is TRBJ1-1; D not certain. The germline V gene has CDR1 SGDLS and CDR2 YYNGEE. The CDR3 is made up of 13 amino acids. V was shortened by 4 bases and J by 2 bases, with 9 bases between the two germline ends. The CDR3 loop is CASSITANTEAFF. In DNA, the CDR3 is TGTGCCAGCAGCATAACAGCCAACACTGAAGCTTTCTTT.

The rearrangement uses TRBV19 and TRBJ1-4; 9 bases line up with TRBD1. Trimming took 3 bases from V and 7 from J; bases not matched to a gene: 6. Germline values: CDR1 LNHDA, CDR2 SQIVND (reference sequence). This CDR3 spans 15 amino acids. The CDR3 nucleotides read TGTGCCAGTAGTATCTACGGGACAGGGTTTGAAAAACTGTTTTTT. It translates to CASSIYGTGFEKLFF.

The chain uses TRBV20-1 and TRBJ1-6; D is ambiguous. Germline CDR1 reads DFQATT; CDR2 reads SNEGSKA (reference sequence). V shed 6 bases and J shed 9 bases, with 9 bases lying between them. The CDR3 has 11 amino acids. CDR3 amino acids: CSAKELSPLHF. The CDR3 DNA is TGCAGTGCCAAAGAACTTTCACCCCTCCACTTT.